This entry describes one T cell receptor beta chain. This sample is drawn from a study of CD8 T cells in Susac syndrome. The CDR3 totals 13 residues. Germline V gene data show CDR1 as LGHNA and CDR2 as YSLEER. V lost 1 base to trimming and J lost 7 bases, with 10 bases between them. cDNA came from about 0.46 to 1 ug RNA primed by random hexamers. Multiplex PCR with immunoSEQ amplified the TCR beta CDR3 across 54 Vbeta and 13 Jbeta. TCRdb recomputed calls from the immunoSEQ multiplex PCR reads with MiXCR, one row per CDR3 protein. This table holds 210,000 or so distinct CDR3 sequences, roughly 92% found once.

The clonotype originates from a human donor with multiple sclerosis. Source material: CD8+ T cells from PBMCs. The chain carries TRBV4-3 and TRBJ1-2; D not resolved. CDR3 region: CASSQGSPSGYTF. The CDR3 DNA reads TGCGCCAGCAGCCAAGGCAGTCCTAGTGGCTACACCTTC.